These 15 T cell receptor beta chains originate from one sample sequenced in a study of cytomegalovirus exposure and HLA in healthy donors. The PCR used 60 Vbeta and 13 Jbeta primers. TCRdb keeps only in-frame clones here, not all; method: immunoSEQ multiplex PCR. The sample consists of more than 50,000 clones, more than 60% of them appearing once. What was sequenced was PBMCs. Every receptor here comes from a middle-aged woman in good health and CMV-seropositive.

The chain joins TRBV4-2 to TRBJ1-5; 8 bases line up with TRBD1. The ends lost 5 bases at V and 7 bases at J; junction bases unmatched: 10. CDR1 is LGHNA and CDR2 is YNFKEQ in the germline V gene. The CDR3 loop spans 15 amino acids. The CDR3 DNA sequence: TGTGCCAGCAGCGAAAATCCGGGACAGGAGCAGCCCCAGCATTTT. Translating it yields CASSENPGQEQPQHF.

The chain recombines TRBV11-2 with TRBJ2-7, with D perhaps matching TRBD1 (6 bases). CDR1 and CDR2 (germline): SGHAT, FQNNGV. This CDR3 has 12 residues. V was pared by 5 bases and J by 7 bases, with 12 bases between. CDR3 in amino acids: CASSPPQGEQYF. DNA of the CDR3: TGTGCCAGCAGCCCACCGCAGGGGGAGCAGTACTTC.

This clone was seen just once. The chain couples TRBV5-1 to TRBJ1-1, with TRBD1 matching over 8 bases. Germline values: CDR1 SGHRS, CDR2 YFSETQ. V was clipped by 4 bases and J by 11 bases; unmatched bases: 10. This CDR3 is 13 amino acids long. The CDR3 protein is CASSQGQGGLAFF. DNA of the CDR3: TGCGCCAGCAGCCAAGGACAGGGAGGGTTGGCTTTCTTT.

The genes are TRBV7-2 and TRBJ2-1; 11 bases are a match to TRBD2. CDR3 length: 17 amino acids. V dropped 5 bases and J dropped 8; count of bases not matched to a gene: 14. From germline, CDR1 is SGHTA and CDR2 FQGNSA. For the CDR3, the DNA is TGTGCCAGCAGCCCTGTCCGACTAGCGGGGTTTGAAGATGAGCAGTTCTTC. Translating gives CASSPVRLAGFEDEQFF.

The rearrangement links TRBV10-3 to TRBJ2-3; TRBD1 might be the D (6 bases). Germline loops: CDR1 ENHRY, CDR2 SYGVKD. Trimming shortened V by 11 bases and J by 3 bases, and 18 bases separated the two germline ends. This CDR3 comprises 14 residues. The CDR3, as DNA: TGTGCCTCACGCCGGACAGAAGTAACAGATACGCAGTATTTT. Protein sequence: CASRRTEVTDTQYF.

CDR3 coding DNA: TGTGCCAGCAGTTTATCAGGGGCACACCAGAGCTCCTATAATTCACCCCTCCACTTT. Translating gives CASSLSGAHQSSYNSPLHF. The chain employs TRBV27 and TRBJ1-6; a weak D match, TRBD1 (5 bases). The CDR3 spans 19 residues. Looked up from germline, CDR1 is MNHEY and CDR2 is SMNVEV (reference sequence). V was cut by 0 bases and J by 0 bases, with 15 bases left in between.

The V gene is TRBV11-2, the J gene TRBJ2-2; the match to TRBD2 covers 11 bases. The V gene's germline CDR1 is SGHAT and CDR2 FQNNGV. The CDR3 length is 16 residues. The J segment lost 7 bases and the V segment lost 2 bases, leaving 6 bases of the junction unmatched. CDR3 amino acids: CASSLSSSGGYGELFF. The CDR3 DNA reads TGTGCCAGCAGCTTAAGCTCTAGCGGGGGGTACGGGGAGCTGTTTTTT. The whole variable domain, remainder taken from reference TRBV11-2 and TRBJ2-2, is EAGVAQSPRYKIIEKRQSVAFWCNPISGHATLYWYQQILGQGPKLLIQFQNNGVVDDSQLPKDRFSAERLKGVDSTLKIQPAKLEDSAVYLCASSLSSSGGYGELFFGEGSRLTVL.

The chain couples TRBV7-9 to TRBJ1-3; perhaps TRBD1 as D (5 bases). Trimming took off 0 bases at V and 8 bases at J, with 8 bases between the two ends. The CDR3 loop spans 13 amino acids. The germline V gene encodes CDR1 SEHNR and CDR2 FQNEAQ (reference sequence). CDR3 nucleotide sequence: TGTGCCAGCAGCTTAGCAGGGGAGGACACCATATATTTT. This translates into CASSLAGEDTIYF.

V is TRBV18 and J is TRBJ1-6; TRBD1 aligns across 10 bases. This CDR3 has 14 amino acids. The V gene end was trimmed by 3 bases and the J gene end by 7 bases; junction bases not matched to a gene: 0. Per the germline V gene, CDR1 is KGHSH and CDR2 is LQKENI. CDR3 in DNA: TGTGCCAGCTCACCGGACAGGGGGAATTCACCCCTCCACTTT. Protein: CASSPDRGNSPLHF.

The chain uses TRBV7-3 and TRBJ2-4; tentative D call: TRBD1 (6 bases). Trimming left V 2 bases short and J 7 bases short, with 9 bases between. The CDR3 contains 13 residues. Germline values: CDR1 SGHTA, CDR2 FQGTGA. The CDR3 bases are TGTGCCAGCAGCTTATACCAGGGGAACATTCAGTACTTC. Its protein product is CASSLYQGNIQYF. The full variable domain, completed using reference TRBV7-3 and TRBJ2-4, is GAGVSQTPSNKVTEKGKYVELRCDPISGHTALYWYRQSLGQGPEFLIYFQGTGAADDSGLPNDRFFAVRPEGSVSTLKIQRTERGDSAVYLCASSLYQGNIQYFGAGTRLSVL.

The CDR3 region is CASSIGLGTEAYGYTF. CDR3 nucleotide sequence: TGTGCCAGCAGCATCGGGCTGGGTACGGAGGCCTATGGCTACACCTTC. This rearrangement joins TRBV9 to TRBJ1-2; D is undetermined. Germline V gene data show CDR1 as SGDLS and CDR2 as YYNGEE. The ends were cut back, 4 bases at V and 4 bases at J, with 20 bases in the middle. The CDR3 spans 16 residues.

The rearrangement joins TRBV30 to TRBJ1-2; TRBD1 aligns across 8 bases. In germline, CDR1 is GTSNPN, CDR2 SVGIG (reference sequence). With 3 bases clipped from V and 7 bases from J, the junction kept 10 bases outside the gene matches. The CDR3 has 14 amino acids. The CDR3 nucleotides are TGTGCCTGGAGGAAAGAGGACAGGGCAGGTGGCTACACCTTC. This gives the protein CAWRKEDRAGGYTF.

The gene calls are TRBV7-6 and TRBJ1-2; D perhaps matches TRBD1 (6 bases). The CDR3 totals 15 residues. The V and J ends lost 5 bases and 4 bases respectively, with 17 bases between them. Germline assignment: CDR1 SGHVS and CDR2 FNYEAQ. CDR3 in DNA: TGTGCCAGCAGCCCCCGGGGGGGGCCGGGCTATGGCTACACCTTC. Protein: CASSPRGGPGYGYTF.

This clone turned up a few times. V and J are TRBV5-8 and TRBJ1-3; D is possibly TRBD1 (6 bases). Per the germline V gene, CDR1 is SGHTS and CDR2 is YDEGEE. The CDR3 covers 15 residues. Between the trimmed V and J ends, which lost 2 bases and 4 bases, there was a span of 13 bases. CDR3 coding DNA: TGTGCCAGCAGCTTCACAGGGAGATGGGGAAACACCATATATTTT. Translating gives CASSFTGRWGNTIYF.

The chain has TRBV2 and TRBJ1-2, with a tentative D call TRBD1 (6 bases). The V end lost 1 base, the J end lost 4 bases, and 10 bases lay between the germline ends. This CDR3 is 14 amino acids long. Looked up from germline, CDR1 is SNHLY and CDR2 is FYNNEI. The CDR3, as DNA: TGTGCCAGCAGTGAAGGGTCAGGGGTCTATGGCTACACCTTC. Its protein product is CASSEGSGVYGYTF.